One T cell receptor beta chain is described in this entry. These data come from a study of T cell changes during pregnancy in multiple sclerosis. The V gene end was trimmed by 5 bases and the J gene end by 6 bases; junction bases not matched to a gene: 7. Germline CDR1 and CDR2: ENHRY and SYGVKD. This CDR3 has 15 amino acids. The data were produced by immunoSEQ multiplex PCR, yet TCRdb's version contains in-frame clones alone and is incomplete. The table lists about 50,000 clones, around 90% of them singletons. This receptor was taken from a female donor in good health, enrolled as a control in a pregnancy study. This rearrangement joins TRBV10-3 to TRBJ1-1; TRBD1 matches at 12 bases. This specimen consisted of CD4+ T cells from peripheral blood mononuclear cells, obtained after pregnancy. The chain's CDR3 is CAISPGTGGDAEAFF. CDR3 DNA: TGTGCCATCAGTCCCGGGACAGGGGGCGATGCTGAAGCTTTCTTT.